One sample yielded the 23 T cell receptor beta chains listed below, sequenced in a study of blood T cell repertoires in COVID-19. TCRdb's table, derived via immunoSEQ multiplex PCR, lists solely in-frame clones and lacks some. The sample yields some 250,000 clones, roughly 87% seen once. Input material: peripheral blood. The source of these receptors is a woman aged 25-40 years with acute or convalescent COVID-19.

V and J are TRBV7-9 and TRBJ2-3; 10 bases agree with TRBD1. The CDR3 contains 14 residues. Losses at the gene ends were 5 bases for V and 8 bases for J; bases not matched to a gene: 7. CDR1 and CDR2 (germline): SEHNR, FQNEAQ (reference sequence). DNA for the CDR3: TGTGCCAGCAGCCCAACGACAGGGGGCGCTACGCAGTATTTT. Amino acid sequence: CASSPTTGGATQYF. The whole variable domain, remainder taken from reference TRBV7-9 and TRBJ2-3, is DTGVSQNPRHKITKRGQNVTFRCDPISEHNRLYWYRQTLGQGPEFLTYFQNEAQLEKSRLLSDRFSAERPKGSFSTLEIQRTEQGDSAMYLCASSPTTGGATQYFGPGTRLTVL.

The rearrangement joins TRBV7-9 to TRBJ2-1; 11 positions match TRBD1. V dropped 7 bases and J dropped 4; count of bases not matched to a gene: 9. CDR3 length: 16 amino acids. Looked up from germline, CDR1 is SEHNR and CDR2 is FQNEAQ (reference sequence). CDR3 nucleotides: TGTGCCAGCAAGGGGAGGACAGGGGGCCTATACAATGAGCAGTTCTTC. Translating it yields CASKGRTGGLYNEQFF.

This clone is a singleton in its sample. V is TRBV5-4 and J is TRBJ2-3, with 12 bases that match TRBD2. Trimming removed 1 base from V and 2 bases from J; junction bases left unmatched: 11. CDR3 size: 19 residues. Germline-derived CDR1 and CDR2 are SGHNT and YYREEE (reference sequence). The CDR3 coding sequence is TGTGCCAGCAGCTTGCCAAGGACTAGCGGGACCCGGCTCACAGATACGCAGTATTTT. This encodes CASSLPRTSGTRLTDTQYF. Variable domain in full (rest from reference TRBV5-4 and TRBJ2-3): ETGVTQSPTHLIKTRGQQVTLRCSSQSGHNTVSWYQQALGQGPQFIFQYYREEENGRGNFPPRFSGLQFPNYSSELNVNALELDDSALYLCASSLPRTSGTRLTDTQYFGPGTRLTVL.

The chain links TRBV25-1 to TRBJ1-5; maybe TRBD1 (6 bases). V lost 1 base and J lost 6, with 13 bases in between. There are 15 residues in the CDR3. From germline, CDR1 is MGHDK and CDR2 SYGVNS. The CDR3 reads CASSESGTWGQPQHF. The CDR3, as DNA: TGTGCCAGCAGTGAATCCGGGACATGGGGTCAGCCCCAGCATTTT.

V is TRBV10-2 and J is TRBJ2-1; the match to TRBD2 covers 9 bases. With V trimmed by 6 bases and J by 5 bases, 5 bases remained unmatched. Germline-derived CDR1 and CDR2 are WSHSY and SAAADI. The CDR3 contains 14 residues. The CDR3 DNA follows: TGCGCCAGCAGAGTAGCGGGAGTTGACAATGAGCAGTTCTTC. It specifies CASRVAGVDNEQFF.

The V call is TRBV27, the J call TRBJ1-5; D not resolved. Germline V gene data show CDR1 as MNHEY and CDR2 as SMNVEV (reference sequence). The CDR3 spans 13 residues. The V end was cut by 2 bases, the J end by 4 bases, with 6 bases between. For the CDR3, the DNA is TGTGCCAGCAGTTTAAACATAAATCAGCCCCAGCATTTT. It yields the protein CASSLNINQPQHF.

The CDR3 loop is CASSIAGVSNEQFF. In DNA, the CDR3 is TGTGCCAGTAGTATAGCGGGAGTAAGTAATGAGCAGTTCTTC. The gene calls are TRBV19 and TRBJ2-1; perhaps TRBD2 as D (6 bases). The CDR3 totals 14 residues. CDR1 LNHDA and CDR2 SQIVND come from the germline V gene (reference sequence). V was clipped by 1 base and J by 7 bases, with 11 bases between them. The complete variable domain, with remaining parts taken from reference TRBV19 and TRBJ2-1, reads DGGITQSPKYLFRKEGQNVTLSCEQNLNHDAMYWYRQDPGQGLRLIYYSQIVNDFQKGDIAEGYSVSREKKESFPLTVTSAQKNPTAFYLCASSIAGVSNEQFFGPGTRLTVL.

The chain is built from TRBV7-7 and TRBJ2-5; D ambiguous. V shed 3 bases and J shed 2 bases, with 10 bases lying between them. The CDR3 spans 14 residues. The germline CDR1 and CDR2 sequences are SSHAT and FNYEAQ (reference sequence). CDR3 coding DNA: TGTGCCAGCAGCTTCGGTGCGACACAAGAGACCCAGTACTTC. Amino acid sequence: CASSFGATQETQYF.

The CDR3 nucleotides are TGTGCCAGCAGCTTCGGCGGGAGCACCTACGAGCAGTACTTC. It yields the protein CASSFGGSTYEQYF. This chain links TRBV7-2 with TRBJ2-7, with TRBD2 identical over 7 bases. Per the germline V gene, CDR1 is SGHTA and CDR2 is FQGNSA. The V gene end was trimmed by 3 bases and the J gene end by 2 bases; junction bases not matched to a gene: 4. The CDR3 totals 14 residues.

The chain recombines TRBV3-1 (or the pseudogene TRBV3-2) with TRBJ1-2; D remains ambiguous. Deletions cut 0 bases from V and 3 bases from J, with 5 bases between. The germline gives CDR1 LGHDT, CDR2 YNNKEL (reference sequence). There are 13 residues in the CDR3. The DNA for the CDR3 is TGTGCCAGCAGCCAAGACAGATACTATGGCTACACCTTC. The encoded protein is CASSQDRYYGYTF.

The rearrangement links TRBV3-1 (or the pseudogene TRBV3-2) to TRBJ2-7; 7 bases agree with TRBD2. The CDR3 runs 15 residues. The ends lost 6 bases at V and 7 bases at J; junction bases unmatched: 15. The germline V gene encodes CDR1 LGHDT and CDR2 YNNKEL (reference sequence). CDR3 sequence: CASSPGTIKTGEQYF. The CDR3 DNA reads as TGTGCCAGCAGTCCTGGGACTATCAAGACGGGGGAGCAGTACTTC.

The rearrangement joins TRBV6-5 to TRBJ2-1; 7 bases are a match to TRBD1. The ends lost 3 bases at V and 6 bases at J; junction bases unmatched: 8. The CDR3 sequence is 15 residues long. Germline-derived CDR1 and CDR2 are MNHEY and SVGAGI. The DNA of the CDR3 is TGTGCCAGCAGTTATTCCATAGAGGGGGCCAATGAGCAGTTCTTC. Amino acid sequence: CASSYSIEGANEQFF.

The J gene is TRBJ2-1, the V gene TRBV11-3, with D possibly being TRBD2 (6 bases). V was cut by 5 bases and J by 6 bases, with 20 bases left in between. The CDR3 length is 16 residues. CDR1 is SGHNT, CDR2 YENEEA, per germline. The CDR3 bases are TGTGCCAGCAGCCACAGTCCGGGACTGGGGCTCAATGAGCAGTTCTTC. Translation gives CASSHSPGLGLNEQFF.

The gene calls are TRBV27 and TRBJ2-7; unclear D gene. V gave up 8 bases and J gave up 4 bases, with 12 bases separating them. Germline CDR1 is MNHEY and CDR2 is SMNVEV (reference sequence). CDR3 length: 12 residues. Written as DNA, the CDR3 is TGTGCCAGCGCAGCGTCTTCGTACGAGCAGTACTTC. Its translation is CASAASSYEQYF.

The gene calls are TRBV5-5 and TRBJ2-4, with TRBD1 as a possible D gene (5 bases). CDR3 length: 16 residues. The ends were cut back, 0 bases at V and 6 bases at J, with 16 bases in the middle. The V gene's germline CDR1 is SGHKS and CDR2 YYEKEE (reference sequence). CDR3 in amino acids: CASSLVVGQGTNIQYF. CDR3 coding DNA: TGTGCCAGCAGCTTGGTAGTTGGGCAGGGAACAAACATTCAGTACTTC. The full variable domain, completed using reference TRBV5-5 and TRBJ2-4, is DAGVTQSPTHLIKTRGQQVTLRCSPISGHKSVSWYQQVLGQGPQFIFQYYEKEERGRGNFPDRFSARQFPNYSSELNVNALLLGDSALYLCASSLVVGQGTNIQYFGAGTRLSVL.

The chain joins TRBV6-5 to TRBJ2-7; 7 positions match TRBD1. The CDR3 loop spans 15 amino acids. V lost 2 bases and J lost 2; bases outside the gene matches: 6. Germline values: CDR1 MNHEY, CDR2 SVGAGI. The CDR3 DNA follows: TGTGCCAGCAGTTACACTACGGGACAGACCTACGAGCAGTACTTC. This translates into CASSYTTGQTYEQYF.

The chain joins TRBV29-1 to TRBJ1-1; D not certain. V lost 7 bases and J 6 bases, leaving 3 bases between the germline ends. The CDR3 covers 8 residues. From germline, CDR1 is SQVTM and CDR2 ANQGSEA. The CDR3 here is CSAAEAFF. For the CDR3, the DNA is TGCAGCGCCGCTGAAGCTTTCTTT.

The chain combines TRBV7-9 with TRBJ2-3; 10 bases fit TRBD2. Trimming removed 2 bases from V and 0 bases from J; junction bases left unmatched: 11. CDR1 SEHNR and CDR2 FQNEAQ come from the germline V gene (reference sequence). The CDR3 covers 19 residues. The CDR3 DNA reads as TGTGCCAGCAGCTTATTAAGGACTAGCGGAAGCTTTAGCACAGATACGCAGTATTTT. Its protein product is CASSLLRTSGSFSTDTQYF.

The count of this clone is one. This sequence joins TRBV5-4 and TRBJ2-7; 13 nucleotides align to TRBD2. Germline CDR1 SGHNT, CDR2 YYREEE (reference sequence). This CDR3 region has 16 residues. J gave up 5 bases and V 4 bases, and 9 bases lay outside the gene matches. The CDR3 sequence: CASSPPGLAGDHEQYF. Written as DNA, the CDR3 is TGTGCCAGCAGCCCTCCAGGACTAGCGGGAGACCACGAGCAGTACTTC.

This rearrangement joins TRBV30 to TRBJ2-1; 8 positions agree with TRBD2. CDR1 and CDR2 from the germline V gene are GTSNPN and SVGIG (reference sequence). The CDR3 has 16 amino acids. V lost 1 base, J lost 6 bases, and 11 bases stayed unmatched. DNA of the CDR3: TGTGCCTGGAGTGATAGAGCGGGAGCATTTGCCAATGAGCAGTTCTTC. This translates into CAWSDRAGAFANEQFF.

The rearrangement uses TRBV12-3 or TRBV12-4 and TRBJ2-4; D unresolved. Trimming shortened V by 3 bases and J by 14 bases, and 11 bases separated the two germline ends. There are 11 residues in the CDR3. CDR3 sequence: CASSFLGTKYF. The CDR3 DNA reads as TGTGCCAGCAGTTTTTTAGGCACTAAGTACTTC.

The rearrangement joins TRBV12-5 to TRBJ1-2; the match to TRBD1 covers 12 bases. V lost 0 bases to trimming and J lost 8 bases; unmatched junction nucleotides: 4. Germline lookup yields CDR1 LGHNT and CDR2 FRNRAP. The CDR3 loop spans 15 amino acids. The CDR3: CASGLVRDRGQGYTF. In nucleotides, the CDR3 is TGTGCTAGTGGTTTGGTACGGGACAGGGGGCAGGGCTACACCTTC.

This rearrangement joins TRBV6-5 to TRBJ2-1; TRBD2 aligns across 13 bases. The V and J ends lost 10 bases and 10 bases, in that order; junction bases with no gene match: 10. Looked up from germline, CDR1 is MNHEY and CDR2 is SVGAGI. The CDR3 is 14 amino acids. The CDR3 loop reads CATKGLAGVREQFF. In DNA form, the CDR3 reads TGTGCCACCAAAGGACTAGCGGGAGTAAGGGAGCAGTTCTTC.